This T cell receptor (beta chain) was identified during a study of T cell repertoires in cytomegalovirus infection. For the study at large: Carrying CMV and the relevant HLA type showed in public TCR beta signatures.

Study-level results: The study identified carriers of CMV plus the relevant HLA from cumulative public TCR beta family frequency.

TCRdb re-called the reads through MiXCR, storing one row per CDR3 protein. The repertoire consists of 270,000 or so distinct CDR3 sequences, with around 15% occurring once and the leading ten covering about half. A few counts support this clonotype. Its target is unknown. The sample taken for sequencing was CD8+ T cells from PBMCs. The TCR comes from a human donor in good health (CMV status not recorded). Some clones in this sample may be carry-over from other donors' samples.

CDR3 region: CASSSGQVVDTGELFF. The CDR3 region has the DNA TGTGCCAGCAGTTCGGGACAGGTGGTCGACACCGGGGAGCTGTTTTTT. The chain links TRBV28 to TRBJ2-2; 8 nucleotides match TRBD1. This CDR3 region has 16 residues. Per the germline V gene, CDR1 is MDHEN and CDR2 is SYDVKM. V was clipped by 4 bases and J by 3 bases; unmatched bases: 7.